Each of the 25 T cell receptor beta chains below was sequenced from the same sample in a study of cytomegalovirus exposure and HLA in healthy donors. The primer mix had 60 Vbeta and 13 Jbeta primers. Clones were sequenced by immunoSEQ multiplex PCR, and TCRdb holds only the in-frame ones, with some missing. The table has more than 90,000 clones, approximately 80% seen once. Sequenced material: PBMCs. The source is a man aged 50-59 years in good health and CMV-seropositive.

The chain employs TRBV4-2 and TRBJ2-1; tentative D call: TRBD1 (6 bases). This CDR3 is 17 amino acids long. V was clipped by 2 bases and J by 5 bases, with 19 bases between them. Germline V gene lookup returns CDR1 LGHNA and CDR2 YNFKEQ. The CDR3, as DNA: TGTGCCAGCAGCCAACGGACAGCCACCGCCCAGAACAATGAGCAGTTCTTC. Translated, it gives CASSQRTATAQNNEQFF.

This chain joins TRBV7-9 and TRBJ2-1; 8 bases line up with TRBD2. V shed 1 base and J 11 bases; nucleotides not matched to a gene: 10. There are 15 residues in the CDR3. In germline, CDR1 is SEHNR, CDR2 FQNEAQ (reference sequence). The CDR3 loop reads CASSLESGTSPKQFF. The CDR3, as DNA: TGTGCCAGCAGCTTAGAGTCGGGGACTAGTCCTAAGCAGTTCTTC. The complete variable domain, with remaining parts taken from reference TRBV7-9 and TRBJ2-1, reads DTGVSQNPRHKITKRGQNVTFRCDPISEHNRLYWYRQTLGQGPEFLTYFQNEAQLEKSRLLSDRFSAERPKGSFSTLEIQRTEQGDSAMYLCASSLESGTSPKQFFGPGTRLTVL.

The V gene is TRBV6-6, the J gene TRBJ1-1, with D unclear. The CDR3 contains 13 residues. Germline V gives CDR1 MNHNY, CDR2 SVGAGI (reference sequence). Trimming took 8 bases from V and 4 from J, leaving 14 bases between them. CDR3 sequence reads: CASCSSSFTEAFF. In nucleotides, the CDR3 is TGTGCCAGCTGTAGCTCTTCCTTCACTGAAGCTTTCTTT.

The rearrangement uses TRBV28 and TRBJ1-4; 7 bases align to TRBD1. CDR1 is MDHEN and CDR2 is SYDVKM in the germline V gene. CDR3 length equals 15 residues. V trimming: 8 bases; J trimming: 5 bases; junction bases outside the gene matches: 11. The CDR3 DNA reads as TGTGCCAGCTCTCGCCTAACAGGGGAGAATGAAAAACTGTTTTTT. Its translation: CASSRLTGENEKLFF.

This clone has only one observation. The chain recombines TRBV7-9 with TRBJ1-2; D remains unclear. Trimming pared 5 bases from V and 7 bases from J, leaving 14 bases between. Looked up from germline, CDR1 is SEHNR and CDR2 is FQNEAQ (reference sequence). This CDR3 region has 13 residues. In nucleotides, the CDR3 is TGTGCCAGCAGCCCCCGAGAGGGCTCTGGCTACACCTTC. Protein: CASSPREGSGYTF.

This clone was detected once. The chain employs TRBV6-1 and TRBJ1-1; 10 bases map to TRBD1. Germline CDR1 and CDR2: MNHNS and SASEGT. The CDR3 loop spans 15 amino acids. The V gene end was trimmed by 6 bases and the J gene end by 5 bases; junction bases not matched to a gene: 9. Written as DNA, the CDR3 is TGTGCCAGCAGAGGATTGACAGGGGGCAAGACTGAAGCTTTCTTT. As protein: CASRGLTGGKTEAFF.

This chain uses TRBV5-1 with TRBJ1-2; a weak D match, TRBD1 (6 bases). CDR3 length: 13 amino acids. The ends were cut back, 4 bases at V and 8 bases at J, with 15 bases in the middle. Germline CDR1 and CDR2: SGHRS and YFSETQ. This CDR3 is CASSPDSILGYTF. The DNA for the CDR3 is TGCGCCAGCAGCCCGGACAGTATCCTAGGCTACACCTTC.

The chain links TRBV14 to TRBJ1-2; 7 bases align to TRBD1. V lost 0 bases and J lost 9; bases outside the gene matches: 7. Germline V lookup: CDR1 SGHDN, CDR2 FVKESK. The CDR3 is 14 amino acids. CDR3 amino acids: CASSQDWTGGSYTF. The CDR3 bases are TGTGCCAGCAGCCAAGATTGGACAGGAGGGAGCTACACCTTC.

The rearrangement uses TRBV27 and TRBJ1-1; 8 positions match TRBD1. This CDR3 has 15 residues. CDR1 and CDR2 (germline): MNHEY, SMNVEV (reference sequence). V lost 5 bases to trimming and J lost 5 bases; unmatched junction nucleotides: 10. CDR3 amino acids: CASSPGQGVRTEAFF. The CDR3 DNA sequence: TGTGCCAGCAGTCCCGGACAGGGTGTGAGAACTGAAGCTTTCTTT.

The genes are TRBV9 and TRBJ2-3, with TRBD2 as a possible D gene (5 bases). Trimming stripped 2 bases from V and 0 bases from J, with 13 bases between. Germline V CDR1 and CDR2: SGDLS, YYNGEE. The CDR3 has 16 residues. CDR3 in amino acids: CASSVLRAASTDTQYF. CDR3 sequence (DNA): TGTGCCAGCAGCGTCCTCCGAGCGGCTAGCACAGATACGCAGTATTTT.

This clone has only a few counts. The chain combines TRBV5-4 with TRBJ2-3; 10 nucleotides agree with TRBD2. CDR1 and CDR2 from the germline V gene are SGHNT and YYREEE (reference sequence). This CDR3 is 16 amino acids long. J was trimmed by 2 bases and V by 3 bases; bases with no gene match: 6. The CDR3 sequence: CASSWLAGDPTDTQYF. For the CDR3, the DNA is TGTGCCAGCAGCTGGCTAGCGGGAGACCCCACAGATACGCAGTATTTT.

This clone showed up just once. V is TRBV15 and J is TRBJ2-2; 7 bases are shared with TRBD2. Germline V lookup: CDR1 LNHNV, CDR2 YYDKDF (reference sequence). V trimming: 6 bases; J trimming: 5 bases; junction bases outside the gene matches: 15. The CDR3 runs 17 residues. CDR3 DNA sequence: TGTGCCACCAGTGGGGGGGTTCGGGCGCTTAAGACCGGGGAGCTGTTTTTT. It yields the protein CATSGGVRALKTGELFF.

V and J are TRBV28 and TRBJ1-1; D remains unclear. Per germline, CDR1 MDHEN and CDR2 SYDVKM. V lost 6 bases, J lost 1 base, and 3 bases lay in between. CDR3 size: 11 residues. CDR3 protein: CASSSNTEAFF. The CDR3 DNA reads as TGTGCCAGCAGCTCGAACACTGAAGCTTTCTTT. Looking up the rest from reference TRBV28 and TRBJ1-1 gives the full variable domain: DVKVTQSSRYLVKRTGEKVFLECVQDMDHENMFWYRQDPGLGLRLIYFSYDVKMKEKGDIPEGYSVSREKKERFSLILESASTNQTSMYLCASSSNTEAFFGQGTRLTVV.

The CDR3 loop reads CAWSVPRTGYGKLFF. The CDR3 DNA reads TGTGCCTGGAGTGTACCCAGGACAGGGTATGGAAAACTGTTTTTT. The gene calls are TRBV30 and TRBJ1-4; the match to TRBD1 covers 8 bases. V lost 0 bases, J lost 10 bases, and 10 bases stayed unmatched. CDR1 GTSNPN and CDR2 SVGIG come from the germline V gene (reference sequence). The CDR3 totals 15 residues.

Only one count was recorded for this clone. The CDR3 nucleotides read TGTGCCAGCAGCTTATATGGCCGGAGAGGAGCGGGGGGCCAAAGCGCGGAGACCCAGTACTTC. Its protein is CASSLYGRRGAGGQSAETQYF. This chain joins TRBV7-3 and TRBJ2-5; TRBD2 agrees at 9 bases. CDR1 SGHTA and CDR2 FQGTGA come from the germline V gene. The junction had 24 bases not matched to a gene; V was cut back by 2 bases and J by 5 bases. The CDR3 runs to 21 residues.

This clone was recorded only once. The chain links TRBV30 to TRBJ1-4; no firm D call. Germline CDR1 reads GTSNPN; CDR2 reads SVGIG (reference sequence). V was trimmed by 0 bases and J by 8 bases, leaving 10 bases between them. CDR3 length: 13 amino acids. The CDR3 DNA follows: TGTGCCTGGAGTGTAAGGAGGTGGGAAAAACTGTTTTTT. Protein product: CAWSVRRWEKLFF.

The chain has TRBV7-9 and TRBJ2-7, with a weak D call TRBD2 (5 bases). CDR1 and CDR2 from the germline V gene are SEHNR and FQNEAQ (reference sequence). Trimming shortened V by 5 bases and J by 4 bases, and 6 bases separated the two germline ends. The CDR3 is 11 residues long. Here the CDR3 DNA reads TGTGCCAGCAGCCCGGGGTACGAGCAGTACTTC. Residues: CASSPGYEQYF.

This clone appeared a single time. This sequence joins TRBV5-4 and TRBJ2-3, with TRBD2 identical over 12 bases. The CDR3 length is 15 residues. The V segment lost 6 bases and the J segment 6 bases; nucleotides outside the gene matches: 8. Germline V gene lookup returns CDR1 SGHNT and CDR2 YYREEE (reference sequence). The chain's CDR3 is CASKKLAGGSDTQYF. CDR3 coding DNA: TGTGCCAGCAAGAAACTAGCGGGGGGATCTGATACGCAGTATTTT.

The chain combines TRBV2 with TRBJ2-5, with 15 bases lining up with TRBD2. The germline CDR1 and CDR2 sequences are SNHLY and FYNNEI. The J segment lost 5 bases and the V segment lost 5 bases, leaving 6 bases of the junction unmatched. CDR3 length: 16 residues. The CDR3 sequence: CASSRTSGRGKETQYF. CDR3 bases: TGTGCCAGCAGTCGGACTAGCGGGAGGGGAAAGGAGACCCAGTACTTC.

V gene TRBV6-5 combines with J gene TRBJ2-2; D is possibly TRBD1 (5 bases). Germline V CDR1 and CDR2: MNHEY, SVGAGI. CDR3 length: 15 residues. V was shortened by 5 bases and J by 4 bases, with 14 bases between the two germline ends. The CDR3 sequence: CASSGGAGFTGELFF. In nucleotides, the CDR3 is TGTGCCAGCAGTGGTGGGGCCGGGTTCACCGGGGAGCTGTTTTTT.

This sequence joins TRBV5-4 and TRBJ1-1; D might be TRBD1 (6 bases). Trimming removed 0 bases from V and 3 bases from J, with 12 bases in between. CDR3 size: 15 residues. Per the germline V gene, CDR1 is SGHNT and CDR2 is YYREEE (reference sequence). Here the CDR3 reads CASSLGGPRYTEAFF. CDR3 DNA sequence: TGTGCCAGCAGCTTGGGGGGGCCCAGGTACACTGAAGCTTTCTTT.

This chain connects TRBV19 to TRBJ1-1; no reliable D call. The germline gives CDR1 LNHDA, CDR2 SQIVND (reference sequence). The germline V and J ends were trimmed by 2 bases and 2 bases, with 9 bases remaining between them. The CDR3 totals 14 residues. In DNA, the CDR3 is TGTGCCAGTAGTATATCAGGCCTAAACACTGAAGCTTTCTTT. Translation gives CASSISGLNTEAFF.

This clone was counted only a few times. The chain recombines TRBV6-1 with TRBJ2-7; 7 bases are shared with TRBD1. CDR3 length: 12 amino acids. The germline V gene encodes CDR1 MNHNS and CDR2 SASEGT. V lost 4 bases to trimming and J lost 4 bases; unmatched junction nucleotides: 1. CDR3 residues: CASSGQGYEQYF. In nucleotides, the CDR3 is TGTGCCAGCAGTGGACAGGGTTACGAGCAGTACTTC.

The chain uses TRBV7-8 and TRBJ2-4; 7 bases align to TRBD1. The germline V gene encodes CDR1 SGHVS and CDR2 FQNEAQ. The CDR3 is made up of 16 amino acids. Losses at the gene ends were 5 bases for V and 5 bases for J; bases not matched to a gene: 12. CDR3 protein: CASSPRPTGVENIQYF. The CDR3 region has the DNA TGTGCCAGCAGCCCCCGGCCCACAGGGGTAGAAAACATTCAGTACTTC.

In the case of this clone: An end of the junction does not agree with germline; a read error may underlie this. In DNA, the CDR3 is TGCGCCAGCAGCTTCGCAAACAGGGATGAGAGCCAGTACTTC. Protein product: CASSFANRDESQYF. The rearrangement joins TRBV5-1 to TRBJ2-5; TRBD1 might be the D (6 bases). The CDR3 sequence is 14 residues long. Germline V gene sequence: CDR1 SGHRS, CDR2 YFSETQ.